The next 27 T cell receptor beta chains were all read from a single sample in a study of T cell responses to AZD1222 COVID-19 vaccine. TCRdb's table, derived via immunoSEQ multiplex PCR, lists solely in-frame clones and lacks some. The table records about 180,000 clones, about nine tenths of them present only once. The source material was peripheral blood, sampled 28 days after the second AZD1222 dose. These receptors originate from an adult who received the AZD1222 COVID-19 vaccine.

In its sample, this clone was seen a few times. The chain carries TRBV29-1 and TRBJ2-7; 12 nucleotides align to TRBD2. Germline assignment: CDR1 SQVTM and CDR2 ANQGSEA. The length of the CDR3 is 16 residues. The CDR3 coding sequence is TGCAGTTACCAGGGGCGAGGGACTAGCGGGTCCTACGAGCAGTACTTC. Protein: CSYQGRGTSGSYEQYF.

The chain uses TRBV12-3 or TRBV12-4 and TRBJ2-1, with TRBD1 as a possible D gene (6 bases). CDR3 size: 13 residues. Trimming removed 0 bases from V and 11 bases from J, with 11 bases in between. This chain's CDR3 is CASSLASGTQQFF. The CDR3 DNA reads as TGTGCCAGCAGTTTAGCATCAGGGACACAGCAGTTCTTC.

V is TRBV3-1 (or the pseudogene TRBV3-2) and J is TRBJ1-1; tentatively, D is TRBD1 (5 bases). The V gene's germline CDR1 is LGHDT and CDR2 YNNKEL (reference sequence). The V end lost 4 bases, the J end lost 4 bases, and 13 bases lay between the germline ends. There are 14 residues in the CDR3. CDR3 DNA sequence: TGTGCCAGCAGCCGGGGGGAAATTAGCACTGAAGCTTTCTTT. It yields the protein CASSRGEISTEAFF.

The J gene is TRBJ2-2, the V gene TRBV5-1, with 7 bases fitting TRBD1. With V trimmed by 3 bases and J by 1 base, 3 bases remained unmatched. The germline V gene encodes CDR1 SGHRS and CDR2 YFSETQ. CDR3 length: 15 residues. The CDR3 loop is CASSSTGWNTGELFF. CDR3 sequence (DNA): TGCGCCAGCAGCTCGACAGGGTGGAACACCGGGGAGCTGTTTTTT.

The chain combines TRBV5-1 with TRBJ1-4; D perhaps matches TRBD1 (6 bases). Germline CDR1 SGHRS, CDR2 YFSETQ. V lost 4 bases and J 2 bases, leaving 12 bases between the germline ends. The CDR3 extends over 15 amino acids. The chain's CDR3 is CASSQRTDTNEKLFF. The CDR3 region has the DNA TGCGCCAGCAGCCAGAGGACAGACACTAATGAAAAACTGTTTTTT.

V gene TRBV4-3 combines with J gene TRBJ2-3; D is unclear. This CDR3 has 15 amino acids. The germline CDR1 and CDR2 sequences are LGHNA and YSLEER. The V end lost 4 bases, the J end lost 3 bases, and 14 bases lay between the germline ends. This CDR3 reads CASSPFMGSTDTQYF. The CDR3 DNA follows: TGCGCCAGCAGCCCGTTTATGGGGTCGACAGATACGCAGTATTTT.

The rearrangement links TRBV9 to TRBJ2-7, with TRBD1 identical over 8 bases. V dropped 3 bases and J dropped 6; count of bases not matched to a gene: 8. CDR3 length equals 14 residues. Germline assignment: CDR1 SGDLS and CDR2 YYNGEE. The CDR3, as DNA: TGTGCCAGCAGCGCAATTCTCACAGGGGGCGAGCAGTACTTC. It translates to CASSAILTGGEQYF.

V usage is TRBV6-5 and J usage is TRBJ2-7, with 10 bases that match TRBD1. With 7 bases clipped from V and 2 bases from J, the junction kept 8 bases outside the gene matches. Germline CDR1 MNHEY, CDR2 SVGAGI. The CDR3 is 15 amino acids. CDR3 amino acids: CASKTGGIFPYEQYF. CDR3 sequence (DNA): TGTGCCAGCAAGACAGGGGGCATATTCCCCTACGAGCAGTACTTC.

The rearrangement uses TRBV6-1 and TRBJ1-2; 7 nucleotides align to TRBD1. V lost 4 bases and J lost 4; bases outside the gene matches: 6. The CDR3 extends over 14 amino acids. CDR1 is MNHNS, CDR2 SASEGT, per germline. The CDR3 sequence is CASSGTGAGYGYTF. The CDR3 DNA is TGTGCCAGCAGTGGAACAGGGGCTGGCTATGGCTACACCTTC.

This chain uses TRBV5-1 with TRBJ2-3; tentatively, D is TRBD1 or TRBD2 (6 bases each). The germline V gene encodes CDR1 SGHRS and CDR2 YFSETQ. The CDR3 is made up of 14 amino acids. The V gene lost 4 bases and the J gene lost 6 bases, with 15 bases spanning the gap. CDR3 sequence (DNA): TGCGCCAGCAGCCCAAAAGGGGGGCCGGATACGCAGTATTTT. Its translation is CASSPKGGPDTQYF.

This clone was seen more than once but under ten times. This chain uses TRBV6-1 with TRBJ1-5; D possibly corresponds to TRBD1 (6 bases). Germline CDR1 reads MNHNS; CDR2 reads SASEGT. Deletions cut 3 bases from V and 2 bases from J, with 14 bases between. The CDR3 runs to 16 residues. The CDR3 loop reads CASSELRGAGNQPQHF. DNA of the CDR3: TGTGCCAGCAGTGAGTTGCGGGGGGCTGGCAATCAGCCCCAGCATTTT.

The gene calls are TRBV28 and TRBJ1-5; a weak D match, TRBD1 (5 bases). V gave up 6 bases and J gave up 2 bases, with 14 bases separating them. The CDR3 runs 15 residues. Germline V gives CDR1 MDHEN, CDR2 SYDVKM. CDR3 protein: CASSRPDIGNQPQHF. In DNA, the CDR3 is TGTGCCAGCAGCCGGCCGGACATTGGCAATCAGCCCCAGCATTTT.

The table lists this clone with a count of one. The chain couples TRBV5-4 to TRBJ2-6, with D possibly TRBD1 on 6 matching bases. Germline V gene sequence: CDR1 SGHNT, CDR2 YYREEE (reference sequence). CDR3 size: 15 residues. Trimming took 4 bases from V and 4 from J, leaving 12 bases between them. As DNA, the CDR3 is TGTGCCAGCAGCCTGGACAGCCAGGGGGCCAACGTCCTGACTTTC. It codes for CASSLDSQGANVLTF.

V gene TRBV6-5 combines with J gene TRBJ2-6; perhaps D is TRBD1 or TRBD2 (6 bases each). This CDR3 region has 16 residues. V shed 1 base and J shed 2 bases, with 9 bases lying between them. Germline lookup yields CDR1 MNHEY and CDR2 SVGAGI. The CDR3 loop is CASSYFRGPGANVLTF. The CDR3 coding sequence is TGTGCCAGCAGTTACTTCCGGGGGCCTGGGGCCAACGTCCTGACTTTC.

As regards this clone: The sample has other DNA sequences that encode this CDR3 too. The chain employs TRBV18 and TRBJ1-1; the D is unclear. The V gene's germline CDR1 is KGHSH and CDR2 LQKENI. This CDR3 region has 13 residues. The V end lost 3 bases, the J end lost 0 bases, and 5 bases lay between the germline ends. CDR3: CASSPGMNTEAFF. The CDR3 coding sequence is TGTGCCAGCTCACCGGGCATGAACACTGAAGCTTTCTTT.

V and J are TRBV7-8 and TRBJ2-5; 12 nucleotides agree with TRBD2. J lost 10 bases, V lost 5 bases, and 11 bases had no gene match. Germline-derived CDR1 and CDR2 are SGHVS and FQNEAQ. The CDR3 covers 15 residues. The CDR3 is CASSPQASGGERQYF. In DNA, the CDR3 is TGTGCCAGCAGCCCGCAGGCTAGCGGGGGGGAACGCCAGTACTTC.

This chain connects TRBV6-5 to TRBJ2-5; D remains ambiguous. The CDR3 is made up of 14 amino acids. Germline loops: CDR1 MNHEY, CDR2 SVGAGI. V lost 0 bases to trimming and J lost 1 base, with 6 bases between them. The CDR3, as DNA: TGTGCCAGCAGTTACTCAGGTCTCCAAGAGACCCAGTACTTC. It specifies CASSYSGLQETQYF.

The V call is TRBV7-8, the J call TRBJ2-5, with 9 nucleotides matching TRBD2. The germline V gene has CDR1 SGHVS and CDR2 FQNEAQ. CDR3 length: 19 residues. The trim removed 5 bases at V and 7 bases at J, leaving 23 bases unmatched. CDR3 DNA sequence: TGTGCCAGCAGCACCACCGGGACTCGCGGGGGGGCCCCTTTCGCGACCCAGTACTTC. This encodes CASSTTGTRGGAPFATQYF.

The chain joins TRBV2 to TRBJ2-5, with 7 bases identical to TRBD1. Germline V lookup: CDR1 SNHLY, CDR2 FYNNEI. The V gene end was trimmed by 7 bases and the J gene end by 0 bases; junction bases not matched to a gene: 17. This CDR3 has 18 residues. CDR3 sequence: CASTLREGGGRDQETQYF. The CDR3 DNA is TGTGCCAGCACCCTTAGGGAAGGGGGCGGACGAGACCAAGAGACCCAGTACTTC.

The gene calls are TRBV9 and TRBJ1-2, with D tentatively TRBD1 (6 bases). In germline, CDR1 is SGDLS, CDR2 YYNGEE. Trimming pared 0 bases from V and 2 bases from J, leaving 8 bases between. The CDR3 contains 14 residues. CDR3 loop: CASSVGQGNYGYTF. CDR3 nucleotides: TGTGCCAGCAGCGTAGGCCAGGGGAACTATGGCTACACCTTC.

This chain's CDR3 is CASSIVTGSGYTF. The CDR3, as DNA: TGTGCCAGTAGTATAGTGACAGGGAGCGGCTACACCTTC. The rearrangement links TRBV19 to TRBJ1-2; 7 positions agree with TRBD1. CDR1 is LNHDA, CDR2 SQIVND, per germline (reference sequence). CDR3 length equals 13 residues. The junction had 4 bases not matched to a gene; V was cut back by 1 base and J by 8 bases.

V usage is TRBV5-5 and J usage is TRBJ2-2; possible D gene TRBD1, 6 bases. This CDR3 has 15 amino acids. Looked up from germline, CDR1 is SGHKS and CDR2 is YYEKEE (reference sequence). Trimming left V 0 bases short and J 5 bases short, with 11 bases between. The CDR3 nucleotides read TGTGCCAGCAGCTTGGTGGGGGCTCGGACCGGGGAGCTGTTTTTT. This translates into CASSLVGARTGELFF.

DNA of the CDR3: TGTGCCAGCTCACCACCGAGGGGGGGCCTCTCTGGAAACACCATATATTTT. It codes for CASSPPRGGLSGNTIYF. This chain connects TRBV18 to TRBJ1-3, with D perhaps matching TRBD1 (6 bases). Between the trimmed V and J ends, which lost 0 bases and 0 bases, there was a span of 12 bases. The V gene's germline CDR1 is KGHSH and CDR2 LQKENI. The CDR3 is made up of 17 amino acids.

CDR3 in amino acids: CASSNQATVNYGYTF. As DNA, the CDR3 is TGTGCCAGCAGCAACCAGGCCACAGTTAACTATGGCTACACCTTC. The chain combines TRBV7-2 with TRBJ1-2; D gene uncertain. V gave up 5 bases and J gave up 1 base, with 14 bases separating them. In germline, CDR1 is SGHTA, CDR2 FQGNSA. The CDR3 extends over 15 amino acids.

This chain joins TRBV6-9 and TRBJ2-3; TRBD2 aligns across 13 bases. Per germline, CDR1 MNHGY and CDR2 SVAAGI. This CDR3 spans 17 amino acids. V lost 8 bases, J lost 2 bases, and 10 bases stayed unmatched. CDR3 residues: CASLPGLAGCTTDTQYF. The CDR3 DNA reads TGTGCCAGCCTACCGGGACTAGCGGGGTGCACCACAGATACGCAGTATTTT.

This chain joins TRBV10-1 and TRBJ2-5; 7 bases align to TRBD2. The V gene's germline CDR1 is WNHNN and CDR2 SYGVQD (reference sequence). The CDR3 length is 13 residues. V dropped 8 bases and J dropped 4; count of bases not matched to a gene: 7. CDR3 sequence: CASQTSGGETQYF. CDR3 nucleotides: TGCGCCAGCCAGACCTCGGGGGGAGAGACCCAGTACTTC.

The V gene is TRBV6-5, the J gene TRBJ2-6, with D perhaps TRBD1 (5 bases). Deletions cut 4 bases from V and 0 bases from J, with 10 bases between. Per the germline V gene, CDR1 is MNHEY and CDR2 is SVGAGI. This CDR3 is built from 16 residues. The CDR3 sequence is CASSFDRASGANVLTF. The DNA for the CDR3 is TGTGCCAGCAGTTTTGACAGAGCCTCTGGGGCCAACGTCCTGACTTTC.